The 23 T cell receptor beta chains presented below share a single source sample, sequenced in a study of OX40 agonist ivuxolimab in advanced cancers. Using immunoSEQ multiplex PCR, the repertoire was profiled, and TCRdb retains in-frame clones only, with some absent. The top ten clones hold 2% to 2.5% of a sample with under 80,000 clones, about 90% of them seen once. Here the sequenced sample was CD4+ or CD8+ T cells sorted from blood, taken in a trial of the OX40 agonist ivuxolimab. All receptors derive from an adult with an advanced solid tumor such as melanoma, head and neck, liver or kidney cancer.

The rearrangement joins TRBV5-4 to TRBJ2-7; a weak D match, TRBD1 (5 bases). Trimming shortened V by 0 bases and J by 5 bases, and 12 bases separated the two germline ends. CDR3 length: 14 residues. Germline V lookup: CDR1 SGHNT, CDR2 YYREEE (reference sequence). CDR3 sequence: CASSLEGVFNEQYF. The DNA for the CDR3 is TGTGCCAGCAGCTTGGAAGGGGTTTTCAACGAGCAGTACTTC.

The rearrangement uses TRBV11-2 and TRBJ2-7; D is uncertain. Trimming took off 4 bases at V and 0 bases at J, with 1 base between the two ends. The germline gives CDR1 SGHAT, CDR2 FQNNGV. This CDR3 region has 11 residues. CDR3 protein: CASSYSYEQYF. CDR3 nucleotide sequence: TGTGCCAGCAGCTACTCCTACGAGCAGTACTTC.

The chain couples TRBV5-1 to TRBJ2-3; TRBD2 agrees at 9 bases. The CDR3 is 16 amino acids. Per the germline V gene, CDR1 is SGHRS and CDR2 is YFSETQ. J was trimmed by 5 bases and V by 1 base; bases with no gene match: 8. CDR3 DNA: TGCGCCAGCAGCTTGACCTTGCGGGGGGGCAAAGATACGCAGTATTTT. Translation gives CASSLTLRGGKDTQYF.

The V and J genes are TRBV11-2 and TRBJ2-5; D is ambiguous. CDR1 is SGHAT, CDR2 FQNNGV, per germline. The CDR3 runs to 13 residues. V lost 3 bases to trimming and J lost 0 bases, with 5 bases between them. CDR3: CASSFGYQETQYF. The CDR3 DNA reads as TGTGCCAGCAGCTTCGGATACCAAGAGACCCAGTACTTC.

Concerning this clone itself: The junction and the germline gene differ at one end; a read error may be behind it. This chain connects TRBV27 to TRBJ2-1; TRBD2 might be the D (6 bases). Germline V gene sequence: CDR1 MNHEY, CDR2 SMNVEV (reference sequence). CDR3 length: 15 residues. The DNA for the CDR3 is TGCGCAACCAGAGGGCTCCAGCGCGGGGACAATGAGCAGTTCTTC. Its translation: CATRGLQRGDNEQFF.

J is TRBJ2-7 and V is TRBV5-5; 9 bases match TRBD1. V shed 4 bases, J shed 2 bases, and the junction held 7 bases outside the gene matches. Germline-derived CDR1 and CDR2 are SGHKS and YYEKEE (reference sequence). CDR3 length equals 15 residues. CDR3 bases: TGTGCCAGCAGCCCGAGGACAGGGGACCCCTACGAGCAGTACTTC. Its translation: CASSPRTGDPYEQYF.

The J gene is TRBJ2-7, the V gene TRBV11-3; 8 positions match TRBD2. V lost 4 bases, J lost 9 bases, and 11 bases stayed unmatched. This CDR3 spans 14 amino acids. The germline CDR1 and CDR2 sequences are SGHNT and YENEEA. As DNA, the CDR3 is TGTGCCAGCAGCTCCGGGGCGGGGGGCGCGGTGCAGTACTTC. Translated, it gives CASSSGAGGAVQYF. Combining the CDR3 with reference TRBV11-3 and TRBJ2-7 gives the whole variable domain EAGVVQSPRYKIIEKKQPVAFWCNPISGHNTLYWYLQNLGQGPELLIRYENEEAVDDSQLPKDRFSAERLKGVDSTLKIQPAELGDSAVYLCASSSGAGGAVQYFGPGTRLTVT.

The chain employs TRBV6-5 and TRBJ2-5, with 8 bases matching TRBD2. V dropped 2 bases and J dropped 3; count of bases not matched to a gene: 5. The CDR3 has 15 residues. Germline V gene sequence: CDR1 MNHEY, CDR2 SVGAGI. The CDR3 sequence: CASSYTRGGEETQYF. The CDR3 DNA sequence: TGTGCCAGCAGTTACACCCGGGGGGGGGAAGAGACCCAGTACTTC.

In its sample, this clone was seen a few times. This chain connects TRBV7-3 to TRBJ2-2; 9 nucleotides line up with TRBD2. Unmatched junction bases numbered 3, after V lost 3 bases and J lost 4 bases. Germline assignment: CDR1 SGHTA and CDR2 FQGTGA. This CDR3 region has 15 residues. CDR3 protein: CASSFSGRGTGELFF. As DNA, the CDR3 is TGTGCCAGCAGCTTTAGCGGGAGAGGCACCGGGGAGCTGTTTTTT.

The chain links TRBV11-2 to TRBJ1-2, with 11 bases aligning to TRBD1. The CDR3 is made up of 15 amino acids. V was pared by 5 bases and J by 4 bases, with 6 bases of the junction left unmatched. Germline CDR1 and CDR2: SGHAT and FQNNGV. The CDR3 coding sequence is TGTGCCAGCAGCCTAGGACAGGGGGCCATCTATGGCTACACCTTC. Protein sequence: CASSLGQGAIYGYTF.

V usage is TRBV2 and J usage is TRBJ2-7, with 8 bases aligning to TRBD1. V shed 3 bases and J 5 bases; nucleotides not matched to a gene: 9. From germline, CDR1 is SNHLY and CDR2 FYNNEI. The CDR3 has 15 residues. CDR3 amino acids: CASSEGHRGFNEQYF. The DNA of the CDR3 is TGTGCCAGCAGTGAGGGCCACAGGGGGTTCAACGAGCAGTACTTC.

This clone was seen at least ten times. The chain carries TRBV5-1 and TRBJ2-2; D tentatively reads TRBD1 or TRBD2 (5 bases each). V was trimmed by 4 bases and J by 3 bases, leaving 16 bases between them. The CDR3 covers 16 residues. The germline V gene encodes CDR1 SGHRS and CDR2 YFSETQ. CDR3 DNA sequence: TGCGCCAGCAGCATAACCGGGACGGGTCACACCGGGGAGCTGTTTTTT. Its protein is CASSITGTGHTGELFF. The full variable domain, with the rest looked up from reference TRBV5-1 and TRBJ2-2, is KAGVTQTPRYLIKTRGQQVTLSCSPISGHRSVSWYQQTPGQGLQFLFEYFSETQRNKGNFPGRFSGRQFSNSRSEMNVSTLELGDSALYLCASSITGTGHTGELFFGEGSRLTVL.

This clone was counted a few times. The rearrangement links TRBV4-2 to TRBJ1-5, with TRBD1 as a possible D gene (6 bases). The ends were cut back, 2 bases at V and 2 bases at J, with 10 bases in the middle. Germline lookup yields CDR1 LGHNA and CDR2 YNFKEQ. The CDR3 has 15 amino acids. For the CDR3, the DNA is TGTGCCAGCAGCCAACAGGGGTCGGGCAATCAGCCCCAGCATTTT. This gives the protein CASSQQGSGNQPQHF.

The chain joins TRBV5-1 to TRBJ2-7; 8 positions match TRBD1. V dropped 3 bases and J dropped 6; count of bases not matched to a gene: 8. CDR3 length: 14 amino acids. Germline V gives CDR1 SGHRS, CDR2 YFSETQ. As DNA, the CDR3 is TGCGCCAGCAGCTCCTTCGACAGGGGAGCCGAGCAGTACTTC. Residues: CASSSFDRGAEQYF.

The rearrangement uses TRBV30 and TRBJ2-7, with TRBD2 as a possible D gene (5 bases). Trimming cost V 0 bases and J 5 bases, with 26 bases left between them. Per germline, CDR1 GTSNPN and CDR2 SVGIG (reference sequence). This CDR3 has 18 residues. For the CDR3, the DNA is TGTGCCTGGAGTGTATTTCGTACCCAGTCGGGATCTGAGGACGAGCAGTACTTC. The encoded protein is CAWSVFRTQSGSEDEQYF.

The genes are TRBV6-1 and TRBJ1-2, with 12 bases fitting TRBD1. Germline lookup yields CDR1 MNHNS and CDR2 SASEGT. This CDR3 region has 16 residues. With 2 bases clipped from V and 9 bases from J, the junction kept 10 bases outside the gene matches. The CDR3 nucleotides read TGTGCCAGCAGTGAATTCGGGACAGGGGGCGCGTCAAGCTACACCTTC. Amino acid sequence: CASSEFGTGGASSYTF.

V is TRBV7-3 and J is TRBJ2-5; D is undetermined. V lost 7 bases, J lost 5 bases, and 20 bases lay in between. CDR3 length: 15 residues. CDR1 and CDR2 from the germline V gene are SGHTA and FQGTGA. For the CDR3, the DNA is TGTGCCAGCATCCCCGGACGCGGAGCGAACGAGACCCAGTACTTC. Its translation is CASIPGRGANETQYF.

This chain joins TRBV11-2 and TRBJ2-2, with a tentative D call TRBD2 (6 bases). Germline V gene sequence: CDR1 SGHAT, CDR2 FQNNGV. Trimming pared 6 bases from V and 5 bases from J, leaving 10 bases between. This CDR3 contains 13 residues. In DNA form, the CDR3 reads TGTGCCAGCAGGGCGGGGCGGACCGGGGAGCTGTTTTTT. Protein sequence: CASRAGRTGELFF.

The CDR3 is CAIRASGRAETQYF. The CDR3 nucleotides are TGTGCCATCAGGGCGAGCGGGAGGGCGGAGACCCAGTACTTC. The chain has TRBV10-3 and TRBJ2-5; TRBD2 matches at 10 bases. Germline lookup yields CDR1 ENHRY and CDR2 SYGVKD. The CDR3 extends over 14 amino acids. V lost 6 bases, J lost 5 bases, and 6 bases stayed unmatched.

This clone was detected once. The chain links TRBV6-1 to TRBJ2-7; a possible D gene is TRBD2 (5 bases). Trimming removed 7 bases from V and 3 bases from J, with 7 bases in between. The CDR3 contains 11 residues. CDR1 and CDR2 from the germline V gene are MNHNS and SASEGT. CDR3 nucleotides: TGTGCCAGCAAGAGGGACTACGAGCAGTACTTC. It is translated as CASKRDYEQYF.

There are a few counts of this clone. The CDR3 protein is CASRYQAASTDTQYF. CDR3 in DNA: TGTGCCAGCAGGTATCAAGCTGCTAGCACAGATACGCAGTATTTT. V and J are TRBV6-1 and TRBJ2-3; D not certain. Trimming removed 6 bases from V and 0 bases from J, with 13 bases in between. This CDR3 contains 15 residues. Germline-derived CDR1 and CDR2 are MNHNS and SASEGT.

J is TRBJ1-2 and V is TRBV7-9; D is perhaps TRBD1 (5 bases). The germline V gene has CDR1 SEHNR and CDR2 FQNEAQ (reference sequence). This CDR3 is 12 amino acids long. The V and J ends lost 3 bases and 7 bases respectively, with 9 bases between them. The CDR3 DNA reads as TGTGCCAGCAGCTTGTTGCAGGGTGGCTACACCTTC. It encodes CASSLLQGGYTF.

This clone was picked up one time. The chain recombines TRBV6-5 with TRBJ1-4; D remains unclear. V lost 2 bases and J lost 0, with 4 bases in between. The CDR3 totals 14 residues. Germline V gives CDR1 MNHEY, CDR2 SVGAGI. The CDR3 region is CASSYRATNEKLFF. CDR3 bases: TGTGCCAGCAGTTACAGGGCAACTAATGAAAAACTGTTTTTT.